This entry describes one TCR beta chain. Its matching antigen is unknown. The sample is drawn from a study of T cell responses to AZD1222 COVID-19 vaccine. Findings and caveats of the study: At baseline, just a handful of AZD1222 recipients tested seropositive. Targeting of unmutated variant regions was reportedly seen in nearly half of spike-specific TCRs. Spike-specific TCRs gained breadth and depth after people received two AZD1222 doses.

Trimming took off 5 bases at V and 3 bases at J, with 8 bases between the two ends. The CDR3 spans 13 residues. From germline, CDR1 is ENHRY and CDR2 SYGVKD. Some clones are missing from TCRdb's copy, which holds only in-frame ones; the method was immunoSEQ multiplex PCR. The sample carries over 70,000 clones, roughly nine tenths recorded once. Pooled samples include second doses given at about 4 or 12 weeks. The sequence was obtained from an adult who received the AZD1222 COVID-19 vaccine. The chain couples TRBV10-3 to TRBJ1-5; no clear D. The material was peripheral blood, obtained 28 days after the second AZD1222 dose. The CDR3 reads CAISSEDNQPQHF. The CDR3 nucleotides are TGTGCCATCAGTAGCGAGGACAATCAGCCCCAGCATTTT.